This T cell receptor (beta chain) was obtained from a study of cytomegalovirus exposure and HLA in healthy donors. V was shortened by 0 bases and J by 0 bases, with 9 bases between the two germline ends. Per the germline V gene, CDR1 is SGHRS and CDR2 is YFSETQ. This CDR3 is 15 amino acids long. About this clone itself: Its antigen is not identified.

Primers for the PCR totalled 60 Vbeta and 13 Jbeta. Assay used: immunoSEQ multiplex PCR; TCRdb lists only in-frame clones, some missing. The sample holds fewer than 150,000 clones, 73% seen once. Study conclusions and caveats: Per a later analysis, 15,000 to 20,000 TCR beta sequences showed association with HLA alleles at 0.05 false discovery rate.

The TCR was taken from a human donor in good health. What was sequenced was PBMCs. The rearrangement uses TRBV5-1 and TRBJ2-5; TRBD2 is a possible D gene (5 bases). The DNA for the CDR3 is TGCGCCAGCAGCTTGGTCTCCGGGGACCAAGAGACCCAGTACTTC. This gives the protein CASSLVSGDQETQYF.